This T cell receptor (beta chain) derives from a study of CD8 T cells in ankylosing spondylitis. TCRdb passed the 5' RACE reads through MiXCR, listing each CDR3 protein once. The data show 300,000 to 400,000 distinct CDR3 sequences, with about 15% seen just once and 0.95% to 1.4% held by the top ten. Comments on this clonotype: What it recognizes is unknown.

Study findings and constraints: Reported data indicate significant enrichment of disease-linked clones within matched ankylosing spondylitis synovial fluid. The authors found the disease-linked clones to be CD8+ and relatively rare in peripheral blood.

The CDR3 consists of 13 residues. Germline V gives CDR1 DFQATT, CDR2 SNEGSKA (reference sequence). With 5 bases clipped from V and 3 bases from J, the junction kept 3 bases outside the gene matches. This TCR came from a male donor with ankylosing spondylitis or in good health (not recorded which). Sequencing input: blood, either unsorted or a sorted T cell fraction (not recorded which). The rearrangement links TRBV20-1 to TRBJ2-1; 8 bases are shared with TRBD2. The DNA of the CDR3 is TGCAGTGCTCAGCGGGAGTTCTACAATGAGCAGTTCTTC. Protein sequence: CSAQREFYNEQFF.